This TCR beta chain was profiled in a study of cytomegalovirus exposure and HLA in healthy donors. Study-wide background: There were 117 million unique TCR beta sequences, drawn from about 180 million T cells, in an earlier analysis. Of the donors genotyped, approximately 400 in all, about 76% fell in the Caucasian-associated ancestry cluster. General study findings and limits: Analyzed later, association rates of TCRs varied across HLA loci, with DRB1 most and HLA-C fewest. Some V segments could not be told apart, so they were left out, TRBV6-2 and TRBV6-3 among them.

Note on this clone: Its target is unknown.

V lost 9 bases and J 5 bases, leaving 10 bases between the germline ends. The length of the CDR3 is 11 residues. Germline V lookup: CDR1 LGHNA, CDR2 YNFKEQ. The PCR ran on 60 Vbeta and 13 Jbeta primers. Generated by immunoSEQ multiplex PCR, the TCRdb table keeps only in-frame clones and is missing some. Here the sample spans approximately 84,000 clones, around 68% being singletons. This clonotype originated in a man aged 35-49 years in good health and CMV-seropositive. Sequencing was done on a sample of PBMCs. The rearrangement links TRBV4-2 to TRBJ1-2; D is ambiguous. CDR3 amino acids: CASGGRYGYTF. CDR3 sequence (DNA): TGTGCCAGTGGCGGAAGGTATGGCTACACCTTC.